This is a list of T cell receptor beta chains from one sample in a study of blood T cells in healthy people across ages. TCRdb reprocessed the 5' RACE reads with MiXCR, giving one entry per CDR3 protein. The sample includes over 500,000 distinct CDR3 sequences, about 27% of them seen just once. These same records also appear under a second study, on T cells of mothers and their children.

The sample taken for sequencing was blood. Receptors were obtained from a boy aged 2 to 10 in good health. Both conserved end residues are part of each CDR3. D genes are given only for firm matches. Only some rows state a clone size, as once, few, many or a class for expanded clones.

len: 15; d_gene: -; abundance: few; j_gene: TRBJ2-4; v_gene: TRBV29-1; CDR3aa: CSVVPGVPAKNIQYF; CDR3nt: TGCAGCGTAGTACCAGGGGTTCCAGCCAAAAACATTCAGTACTTC
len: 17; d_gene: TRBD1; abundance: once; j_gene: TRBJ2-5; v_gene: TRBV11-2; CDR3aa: CASGSGIGQGKGETQYF; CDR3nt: TGTGCCAGCGGCTCAGGGATCGGACAGGGGAAGGGAGAGACCCAGTACTTC
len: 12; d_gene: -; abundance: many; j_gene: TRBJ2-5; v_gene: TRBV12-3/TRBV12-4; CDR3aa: CASSGGSKTQYF; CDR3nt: TGTGCCAGCAGTGGCGGGTCGAAGACCCAGTACTTC
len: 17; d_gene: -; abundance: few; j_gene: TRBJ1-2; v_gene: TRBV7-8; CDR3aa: CASSLGRRFPQGYGYTF; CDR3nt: TGTGCCAGCAGCCTTGGCCGTCGGTTCCCGCAGGGCTATGGCTACACCTTC
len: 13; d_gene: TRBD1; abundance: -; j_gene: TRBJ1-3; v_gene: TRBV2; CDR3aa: CASTYRGGNTIYF; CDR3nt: TGTGCCAGCACCTACAGGGGGGGAAACACCATATATTTT
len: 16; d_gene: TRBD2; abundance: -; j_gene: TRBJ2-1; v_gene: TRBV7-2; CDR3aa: CASSSGTSGRYNEQFF; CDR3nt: TGTGCCAGCAGCTCCGGGACTAGCGGGAGATACAATGAGCAGTTCTTC
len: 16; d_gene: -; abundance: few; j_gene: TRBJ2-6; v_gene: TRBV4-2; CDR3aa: CASSQESRAGANVLTF; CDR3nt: TGTGCCAGCAGCCAAGAATCCAGGGCTGGGGCCAACGTCCTGACTTTC
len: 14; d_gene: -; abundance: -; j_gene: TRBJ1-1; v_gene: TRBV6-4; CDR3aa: CASSELGQNTEAFF; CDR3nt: TGTGCCAGCAGTGAACTGGGACAAAACACTGAAGCTTTCTTT
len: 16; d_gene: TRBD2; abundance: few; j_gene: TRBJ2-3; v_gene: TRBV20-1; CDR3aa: CSAEIAGATLSDTQYF; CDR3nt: TGCAGTGCTGAGATAGCGGGGGCGACTCTCTCCGATACGCAGTATTTT
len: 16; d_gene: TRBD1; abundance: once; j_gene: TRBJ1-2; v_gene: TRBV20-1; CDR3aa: CSARNREGALGYGYTF; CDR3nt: TGCAGTGCTAGAAACCGAGAGGGGGCGCTGGGCTATGGCTACACCTTC
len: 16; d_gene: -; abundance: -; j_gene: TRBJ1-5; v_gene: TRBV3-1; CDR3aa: CASSQRYRVLDQPQHF; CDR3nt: TGTGCCAGCAGCCAAAGGTACAGGGTTTTGGATCAGCCCCAGCATTTT
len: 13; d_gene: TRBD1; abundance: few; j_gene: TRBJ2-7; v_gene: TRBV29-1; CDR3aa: CSVTGTGEYEQYF; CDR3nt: TGCAGTGTTACCGGGACAGGGGAATACGAGCAGTACTTC
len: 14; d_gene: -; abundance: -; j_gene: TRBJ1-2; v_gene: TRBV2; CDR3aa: CASRMRGGNYGYTF; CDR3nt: TGTGCCAGCAGGATGCGGGGAGGGAACTATGGCTACACCTTC
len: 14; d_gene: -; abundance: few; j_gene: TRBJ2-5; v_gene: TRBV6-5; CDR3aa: CASSKPGPVETQYF; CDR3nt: TGTGCCAGCAGTAAGCCGGGACCGGTAGAGACCCAGTACTTC